These T cell receptor beta chains were read from a single sample in a study of response to subunit inactivated influenza vaccine. TCRdb re-analysed the RT-PCR reads in MiXCR, keeping a single row per CDR3 protein. The sample holds about 610,000 distinct CDR3 sequences; around 15% are singletons and the top ten take around 10%. The sequencing used PBMCs from blood, collected less than 13 days after vaccination. These receptor sequences come from a man aged 50 to 59 who received an inactivated influenza vaccine. Both conserved end residues are part of each CDR3. A D gene is named only where the DNA matches it firmly. Not all rows give a size; the values are once, few, many and, for expanded clones, a class.

v_gene: TRBV29-1
abundance: -
d_gene: -
j_gene: TRBJ2-7
CDR3nt: TGCAGCGTTGTCACCCGAAGGGGAACCTACGAGCAGTACTTC
CDR3aa: CSVVTRRGTYEQYF

v_gene: TRBV25-1
abundance: -
d_gene: -
j_gene: TRBJ1-1
CDR3nt: TGTGCCAGCAGTGACACCCAGGTCAAACGGAACACTGAAGCTTTCTTT
CDR3aa: CASSDTQVKRNTEAFF

v_gene: TRBV19
abundance: few
d_gene: -
j_gene: TRBJ2-2
CDR3nt: TGTGCCAGTAGTATCGGGGCGGGGCTCCCCACCGGGGAGCTGTTTTTT
CDR3aa: CASSIGAGLPTGELFF

v_gene: TRBV7-9
abundance: -
d_gene: TRBD1
j_gene: TRBJ2-7
CDR3nt: TGTGCCAGCAGCTCGGGGACAGGGACCCGCGAGCAGTACTTC
CDR3aa: CASSSGTGTREQYF

v_gene: TRBV3-1
abundance: few
d_gene: -
j_gene: TRBJ1-1
CDR3nt: TGTGCCAGCAGCCAAGTGGGGTCGAGGACTGAAGCTTTCTTT
CDR3aa: CASSQVGSRTEAFF

v_gene: TRBV29-1
abundance: -
d_gene: -
j_gene: TRBJ2-7
CDR3nt: TGCAGCGTCCGAGGACAGCTCTCCTACGAGCAGTACTTC
CDR3aa: CSVRGQLSYEQYF

v_gene: TRBV12-3/TRBV12-4
abundance: few
d_gene: -
j_gene: TRBJ2-3
CDR3nt: TGTGCCAGCAGTTTGATAACAGGGAGTACAGATACGCAGTATTTT
CDR3aa: CASSLITGSTDTQYF

v_gene: TRBV24-1
abundance: many
d_gene: TRBD1
j_gene: TRBJ2-3
CDR3nt: TGTGCCACCAGTGTGGCCGCCGGGACAGGGGGTACAGATACGCAGTATTTT
CDR3aa: CATSVAAGTGGTDTQYF

v_gene: TRBV25-1
abundance: many
d_gene: -
j_gene: TRBJ2-6
CDR3nt: TGTGCCAGCAGTCCCTCGGCAGGATCCGGGGCCAACGTCCTGACTTTC
CDR3aa: CASSPSAGSGANVLTF

v_gene: TRBV6-1
abundance: -
d_gene: TRBD1
j_gene: TRBJ1-1
CDR3nt: TGTGCCAGCACTCCTCAGGGGCAGGGGGCCACTCTTAACTTT
CDR3aa: CASTPQGQGATLNF

v_gene: TRBV20-1
abundance: -
d_gene: TRBD1
j_gene: TRBJ2-4
CDR3nt: TGCAGTGCCCGCGAAGCGGGACAGGGATCGCTAGCCAAAAACATTCAGTACTTC
CDR3aa: CSAREAGQGSLAKNIQYF

v_gene: TRBV3-1
abundance: -
d_gene: TRBD1
j_gene: TRBJ2-7
CDR3nt: TGTGCCAGCAGCTTCCGGGACAGGGTGTTCGACGAGCAGTACTTC
CDR3aa: CASSFRDRVFDEQYF

v_gene: TRBV5-1
abundance: -
d_gene: TRBD2
j_gene: TRBJ2-5
CDR3nt: TGCGCCAGCAGCTTAAGCGGGAGGGGAACAGAGACCCAGTACTTC
CDR3aa: CASSLSGRGTETQYF

v_gene: TRBV20-1
abundance: -
d_gene: -
j_gene: TRBJ1-6
CDR3nt: TGCAGTGCCACAATCCAAGGGGGGGCCAATTCACCCCTCCACTTT
CDR3aa: CSATIQGGANSPLHF

v_gene: TRBV20-1
abundance: many
d_gene: -
j_gene: TRBJ2-7
CDR3nt: TGCAGTGCTAGAGATCTTAGCAGCTACGAGCAGTACTTC
CDR3aa: CSARDLSSYEQYF

v_gene: TRBV5-6
abundance: -
d_gene: TRBD2
j_gene: TRBJ2-7
CDR3nt: TGTGCCAGCAGCCCCGGGACTAGCGGGTTTTTCGAGCAGTACTTC
CDR3aa: CASSPGTSGFFEQYF

v_gene: TRBV10-3
abundance: few
d_gene: -
j_gene: TRBJ1-1
CDR3nt: TGTGCCATCAGTGAGTCTGGTTGGACTGAAGCTTTCTTT
CDR3aa: CAISESGWTEAFF

v_gene: TRBV7-9
abundance: few
d_gene: -
j_gene: TRBJ2-5
CDR3nt: TGTGCCAGCAGCTTCTCCCTACAGGGCCAAGAGACCCAGTACTTC
CDR3aa: CASSFSLQGQETQYF

v_gene: TRBV6-1
abundance: few
d_gene: -
j_gene: TRBJ2-7
CDR3nt: TGTGCCAGCAGTACGGGACTTCGGGTCTCTTACGAGCAGTACTTC
CDR3aa: CASSTGLRVSYEQYF

v_gene: TRBV3-1
abundance: many
d_gene: -
j_gene: TRBJ1-6
CDR3nt: TGTGCCAGCAGCCAAGATCAATGGGCCCGCTATAATTCACCCCTCCACTTT
CDR3aa: CASSQDQWARYNSPLHF

v_gene: TRBV20-1
abundance: few
d_gene: -
j_gene: TRBJ2-1
CDR3nt: TGCAGTGCCGCGCCTCTGGAGGCCCATTCCTACAATGAGCAGTTCTTC
CDR3aa: CSAAPLEAHSYNEQFF

v_gene: TRBV6-1
abundance: -
d_gene: -
j_gene: TRBJ1-2
CDR3nt: TGTGCCAGCAGTCCTGGAATGAACTATGGCTACACCTTC
CDR3aa: CASSPGMNYGYTF

v_gene: TRBV27
abundance: few
d_gene: TRBD2
j_gene: TRBJ2-1
CDR3nt: TGTGCCAGCAGTGCGAGGACTAGCGGGAGCTACAATGAGCAGTTCTTC
CDR3aa: CASSARTSGSYNEQFF

v_gene: TRBV28
abundance: -
d_gene: -
j_gene: TRBJ2-7
CDR3nt: TGTGCCAGCAGTTTATTGAGGGGTCAATCTTCCTACGAGCAGTACTTC
CDR3aa: CASSLLRGQSSYEQYF

v_gene: TRBV11-2
abundance: -
d_gene: -
j_gene: TRBJ1-4
CDR3nt: TGTGCCAGCAGCTACTCCCTGGACGCGGCGTTTGAAAAACTGTTTTTT
CDR3aa: CASSYSLDAAFEKLFF

v_gene: TRBV11-2
abundance: few
d_gene: -
j_gene: TRBJ2-3
CDR3nt: TGTGCCAGCAGCTTAGTCGGGCGCGCCCGAGAAAATACGCAGTATTTT
CDR3aa: CASSLVGRARENTQYF

v_gene: TRBV9
abundance: few
d_gene: -
j_gene: TRBJ2-5
CDR3nt: TGTGCCAGCAGCGTAGGAGGAGCGACGCGCGAGACCCAGTACTTC
CDR3aa: CASSVGGATRETQYF

v_gene: TRBV24-1
abundance: -
d_gene: -
j_gene: TRBJ1-2
CDR3nt: TGTGCCACCAGTGATTCAGGGGAACGGTCCTATGGCTACACCTTC
CDR3aa: CATSDSGERSYGYTF

v_gene: TRBV27
abundance: -
d_gene: -
j_gene: TRBJ2-4
CDR3nt: TGTGCCAGCAGTTTTGGACAGCTAGCCAAAAACATTCAGTACTTC
CDR3aa: CASSFGQLAKNIQYF

v_gene: TRBV15
abundance: -
d_gene: -
j_gene: TRBJ1-2
CDR3nt: TGTGCCACCAGCAGACCCGCCCTACGGAAGTTTAACTATGGCTACACCTTC
CDR3aa: CATSRPALRKFNYGYTF

v_gene: TRBV20-1
abundance: few
d_gene: -
j_gene: TRBJ2-7
CDR3nt: TGCAGTGCTAGAGAGGGGACGGTACCTTACGAGCAGTACTTC
CDR3aa: CSAREGTVPYEQYF

v_gene: TRBV18
abundance: few
d_gene: -
j_gene: TRBJ1-1
CDR3nt: TGTGCCAGCTCTACGGGACGAACTGAAGCTTTCTTT
CDR3aa: CASSTGRTEAFF

v_gene: TRBV7-2
abundance: many
d_gene: -
j_gene: TRBJ2-7
CDR3nt: TGTGCCAGCAGCCTGATGCAGGTCTCCTACGAGCAGTACTTC
CDR3aa: CASSLMQVSYEQYF

v_gene: TRBV12-3/TRBV12-4
abundance: -
d_gene: TRBD1
j_gene: TRBJ2-7
CDR3nt: TGTGCCAGCAGTTCCCGGGACAGGGGGTTCTACGAGCAGTACTTC
CDR3aa: CASSSRDRGFYEQYF

v_gene: TRBV28
abundance: few
d_gene: -
j_gene: TRBJ2-5
CDR3nt: TGTGCCAGCAGTTTGGTAGGGGCGGCCCACCAAGAGACCCAGTACTTC
CDR3aa: CASSLVGAAHQETQYF

v_gene: TRBV6-1
abundance: -
d_gene: -
j_gene: TRBJ1-5
CDR3nt: TGTGCCAGCAGCCCGTGGTCCGGAGATAGCAATCAGCCCCAGCATTTT
CDR3aa: CASSPWSGDSNQPQHF

v_gene: TRBV5-5
abundance: few
d_gene: -
j_gene: TRBJ1-5
CDR3nt: TGTGCCAGCAGCATGTCTTGGGCCAATCAGCCCCAGCATTTT
CDR3aa: CASSMSWANQPQHF

v_gene: TRBV5-1
abundance: few
d_gene: -
j_gene: TRBJ2-5
CDR3nt: TGCGCCGCCGCGGAGGGAGGGGGCGCGAAAGAGACCCAGTACTTC
CDR3aa: CAAAEGGGAKETQYF

v_gene: TRBV7-9
abundance: -
d_gene: TRBD1
j_gene: TRBJ2-2
CDR3nt: TGTGCCAGCCGTTCCGGGACAGGGTCGCACACCGGGGAGCTGTTTTTT
CDR3aa: CASRSGTGSHTGELFF

v_gene: TRBV2
abundance: few
d_gene: -
j_gene: TRBJ2-7
CDR3nt: TGTGCCAGCAGTCTCAAGGCGGAGCAGTACTTC
CDR3aa: CASSLKAEQYF

v_gene: TRBV5-1
abundance: many
d_gene: -
j_gene: TRBJ2-3
CDR3nt: TGCGCCAGCAGCATTAGCGGAAGCACAGATACGCAGTATTTT
CDR3aa: CASSISGSTDTQYF

v_gene: TRBV29-1
abundance: -
d_gene: -
j_gene: TRBJ1-4
CDR3nt: TGCAGCGTTGGGGAGCTCCGGGATGAAAAACTGTTTTTT
CDR3aa: CSVGELRDEKLFF

v_gene: TRBV3-1
abundance: many
d_gene: -
j_gene: TRBJ2-5
CDR3nt: TGTGCCAGCAGCCAATGGGAGTGGGAGTTGACCCAGTACTTC
CDR3aa: CASSQWEWELTQYF

v_gene: TRBV24-1
abundance: many
d_gene: -
j_gene: TRBJ2-7
CDR3nt: TGTGCCACCAGTTCAGGGAACGAGCAGTACTTC
CDR3aa: CATSSGNEQYF

v_gene: TRBV7-2
abundance: -
d_gene: -
j_gene: TRBJ2-3
CDR3nt: TGTGCCAGCAGCTTAGTCTCGCGCGGGGCAGATACGCAGTATTTT
CDR3aa: CASSLVSRGADTQYF

v_gene: TRBV4-2
abundance: few
d_gene: TRBD2
j_gene: TRBJ2-7
CDR3nt: TGTGCCAGCAGCCAACCGGGGGGACCCTACGAGCAGTACTTC
CDR3aa: CASSQPGGPYEQYF

v_gene: TRBV20-1
abundance: few
d_gene: TRBD2
j_gene: TRBJ2-5
CDR3nt: TGCAGTGCTAGAGCTGGCGGGGGGGCCGGAGAGACCCAGTACTTC
CDR3aa: CSARAGGGAGETQYF

v_gene: TRBV5-1
abundance: few
d_gene: -
j_gene: TRBJ2-7
CDR3nt: TGCGCCAGCCGCACGGACAAGCGCGAGCAGTACTTC
CDR3aa: CASRTDKREQYF

v_gene: TRBV7-2
abundance: few
d_gene: -
j_gene: TRBJ2-7
CDR3nt: TGTGCCAGCAGCTTAGATTCAGGTATCTCCTACGAGCAGTACTTC
CDR3aa: CASSLDSGISYEQYF

v_gene: TRBV20-1
abundance: -
d_gene: TRBD2
j_gene: TRBJ2-1
CDR3nt: TGCAGTGCAACTAGCGGGGATACCTACAATGAGCAGTTCTTC
CDR3aa: CSATSGDTYNEQFF

v_gene: TRBV7-2
abundance: -
d_gene: -
j_gene: TRBJ2-7
CDR3nt: TGTGCCAGCGGGTGGGGAGACTACGAGCAGTACTTC
CDR3aa: CASGWGDYEQYF

v_gene: TRBV28
abundance: -
d_gene: TRBD2
j_gene: TRBJ2-3
CDR3nt: TGTGCCAGCAGAACTCAATTAGCGGGAGTGGCAGATACGCAGTATTTT
CDR3aa: CASRTQLAGVADTQYF

v_gene: TRBV9
abundance: few
d_gene: -
j_gene: TRBJ1-1
CDR3nt: TGTGCCAGCAGCCCCATCAACACTGAAGCTTTCTTT
CDR3aa: CASSPINTEAFF

v_gene: TRBV12-3/TRBV12-4
abundance: -
d_gene: TRBD1
j_gene: TRBJ2-5
CDR3nt: TGTGCCAGCAGCCACCGGGACAGGGGACAGACCCAGTACTTC
CDR3aa: CASSHRDRGQTQYF

v_gene: TRBV27
abundance: once
d_gene: -
j_gene: TRBJ1-5
CDR3nt: TGTGCCAGAAGTTTATGGACAAGGGTACACCATAGCAATCAGCCCCAGCATTTT
CDR3aa: CARSLWTRVHHSNQPQHF

v_gene: TRBV6-1
abundance: few
d_gene: -
j_gene: TRBJ1-1
CDR3nt: TGTGCCAGCAAACTATTAAACACTGAAGCTTTCTTT
CDR3aa: CASKLLNTEAFF

v_gene: TRBV2
abundance: -
d_gene: TRBD1
j_gene: TRBJ1-6
CDR3nt: TGTGCCAGCAGGATGACAGGGGTTATATCACCCCTCCACTTT
CDR3aa: CASRMTGVISPLHF